This entry describes one TCR beta chain. Source study methods: Reference gene primer amplification in the assay estimated nucleated cell counts. Only in-frame clones appear in the TCRdb table, and some are missing; sequencing was by immunoSEQ multiplex PCR. V, J and clone size derive from that table, while D and trimming were established from the DNA sequence. The sample includes about 150,000 clones, roughly 84% seen only once; the top ten take 7.5% to 8.5%. The trim removed 9 bases at V and 4 bases at J, leaving 8 bases unmatched. The CDR3 extends over 13 amino acids. This record belongs to a study of blood T cell repertoires in COVID-19. About the study: Both acute and convalescent COVID-19 samples were obtained from the United States, Italy and Spain. From T cells, B-cell-depleted T cells, or PBMCs came the material, which was cDNA or gDNA.

Material: peripheral blood. V is TRBV12-3 or TRBV12-4 and J is TRBJ1-2; 7 nucleotides align to TRBD1. The receptor comes from a woman aged 60-75 years with COVID-19, enrolled during active disease. The CDR3 reads CASPGTASYGYTF. CDR3 bases: TGTGCCAGTCCCGGGACAGCCTCCTATGGCTACACCTTC.